The rows below give T cell receptor beta chains drawn from one sample of a study of early T cells in non-severe SARS-CoV-2 infection. TCRdb passed the 5' RACE reads through MiXCR, listing each CDR3 protein once. The repertoire holds 75,000 to 100,000 distinct CDR3 sequences, with 11% to 15% as singletons. The material sequenced was whole blood. The source is an adult who was a healthcare worker with PCR-confirmed SARS-CoV-2 infection or an uninfected control (not recorded which). Both conserved end residues are part of each CDR3. Each record gives: V gene, J gene, clone size, CDR3 length, D gene, CDR3 protein, CDR3 DNA. The D gene is left open where the match is weak. Only some rows state a clone size, as once, few, many or a class for expanded clones.

>TRBV6-2/TRBV6-3|TRBJ1-1|few|16|.
CASSHQSGYPNTEAFF
TGTGCCAGCAGTCATCAATCAGGGTATCCGAACACTGAAGCTTTCTTT
>TRBV12-3/TRBV12-4|TRBJ2-1|many|14|TRBD1
CASSIGQVRNEQFF
TGTGCCAGCAGTATTGGACAGGTGCGGAATGAGCAGTTCTTC
>TRBV12-3/TRBV12-4|TRBJ2-1|few|15|.
CASSLLRALYNEQFF
TGTGCCAGCAGTTTGCTGCGGGCCCTTTACAATGAGCAGTTCTTC
>TRBV7-9|TRBJ2-7|few|12|.
CASSPLSPGQYF
TGTGCCAGCAGCCCCCTTTCCCCCGGGCAGTACTTC
>TRBV2|TRBJ2-7|many|14|.
CASSDRDKAYEQYF
TGTGCCAGCAGTGACCGGGACAAGGCGTACGAGCAGTACTTC
>TRBV6-2/TRBV6-3|TRBJ1-3|.|14|.
CASSYSRSGNTIYF
TGTGCCAGCAGTTACTCACGCTCTGGAAACACCATATATTTT
>TRBV6-2/TRBV6-3|TRBJ2-7|many|12|TRBD2
CASSRLASEQYF
TGTGCCAGCAGCAGACTAGCGAGTGAGCAGTACTTC
>TRBV6-6|TRBJ1-2|.|11|.
CASFSNYGYTF
TGTGCCAGCTTTTCTAACTATGGCTACACCTTC
>TRBV5-1|TRBJ1-2|many|14|.
CASSPGVDKGGYTF
TGCGCCAGCAGCCCGGGGGTCGACAAGGGAGGCTACACCTTC
>TRBV28|TRBJ1-5|medium-sized|14|.
CASSVLGSSQPQHF
TGTGCCAGCAGTGTTTTGGGGTCTAGTCAGCCCCAGCATTTT
>TRBV7-2|TRBJ1-3|.|17|TRBD1
CASSLVRTGASGNTIYF
TGTGCCAGCAGCTTAGTTCGGACAGGGGCCTCTGGAAACACCATATATTTT
>TRBV20-1|TRBJ2-1|few|15|.
CSFLAGTFGYNEQFF
TGCAGTTTCCTAGCTGGGACTTTTGGTTACAATGAGCAGTTCTTC
>TRBV28|TRBJ2-7|.|11|.
CASSLLYEQYF
TGTGCCAGCAGTTTATTGTACGAGCAGTACTTC
>TRBV20-1|TRBJ2-1|few|12|TRBD2
CSVGGGTNEQFF
TGCAGTGTGGGCGGGGGGACAAATGAGCAGTTCTTC
>TRBV7-3|TRBJ2-6|many|19|.
CASSLGPGQILSGANVLTF
TGTGCCAGCAGCTTAGGCCCGGGACAAATTCTCTCTGGGGCCAACGTCCTGACTTTC
>TRBV12-3/TRBV12-4|TRBJ1-2|.|14|.
CASSLPGAQDGYTF
TGTGCCAGCAGTTTACCAGGGGCCCAGGATGGCTACACCTTC
>TRBV5-4|TRBJ2-3|.|13|.
CASSHSGSESQYF
TGTGCCAGCAGTCATTCGGGAAGCGAGAGTCAGTATTTT
>TRBV20-1|TRBJ2-5|many|11|.
CSALHQETQYF
TGCAGCGCTCTCCACCAAGAGACCCAGTACTTC
>TRBV6-5|TRBJ1-2|many|14|TRBD1
CASSYGQGYYGYTF
TGTGCCAGCAGTTACGGACAGGGCTACTATGGCTACACCTTC
>TRBV5-1|TRBJ2-1|few|15|TRBD1
CASSPQGSSYNEQFF
TGCGCCAGCAGCCCACAGGGGAGCTCCTACAATGAGCAGTTCTTC
>TRBV15|TRBJ2-5|.|12|.
CATSIAQETQYF
TGTGCCACCAGCATCGCACAAGAGACCCAGTACTTC
>TRBV7-6|TRBJ2-5|few|15|TRBD2
CASSNSGAPQETQYF
TGTGCCAGCAGCAATAGCGGGGCCCCCCAAGAGACCCAGTACTTC
>TRBV24-1|TRBJ1-5|.|14|.
CASGTGTGNQPQHF
TGTGCCTCCGGGACTGGGACGGGCAATCAGCCCCAGCATTTT
>TRBV11-1|TRBJ2-3|.|13|.
CASSWRHQDTQYF
TGTGCCAGCAGCTGGAGACACCAGGATACGCAGTATTTT
>TRBV12-5|TRBJ1-6|few|16|TRBD1
CASGLITGTGYSPLHF
TGTGCTAGTGGTTTGATTACCGGGACAGGGTACTCACCCCTCCACTTT
>TRBV20-1|TRBJ2-1|.|15|TRBD2
CSATPGTSGDNEQFF
TGCAGTGCTACACCCGGGACTAGCGGGGACAATGAGCAGTTCTTC
>TRBV28|TRBJ2-2|many|17|.
CASSFVTATEDSGELFF
TGTGCCAGCAGTTTTGTTACGGCAACAGAGGATTCCGGGGAGCTGTTTTTT
>TRBV20-1|TRBJ2-3|.|16|.
CSARARRAGSTDTQYF
TGCAGTGCTAGAGCCCGTCGGGCGGGCAGCACAGATACGCAGTATTTT
>TRBV6-5|TRBJ2-7|many|18|TRBD1
CASSYYIGTGGSQGEQYF
TGTGCCAGCAGTTACTATATTGGGACAGGGGGCTCCCAAGGAGAGCAGTACTTC
>TRBV28|TRBJ1-1|.|14|.
CASSLRTRRGIGFF
TGTGCCAGCAGTTTACGGACCCGTCGGGGGATAGGTTTCTTT
>TRBV27|TRBJ2-7|once|14|TRBD1
CASSPNRGLNEQYF
TGTGCCAGCAGTCCTAACAGGGGGCTCAACGAGCAGTACTTC
>TRBV7-2|TRBJ2-7|many|15|TRBD2
CASSLAGTSTYEQYF
TGTGCCAGCAGCTTAGCGGGGACTAGCACCTACGAGCAGTACTTC
>TRBV5-6|TRBJ1-5|.|14|.
CASSPQQGNQPQHF
TGTGCCAGCAGCCCCCAACAGGGAAACCAGCCCCAGCATTTT
>TRBV28|TRBJ2-1|.|15|TRBD2
CASSSTSGGVKEQFF
TGTGCCAGCAGTTCGACTAGCGGGGGGGTAAAAGAGCAGTTCTTC
>TRBV7-9|TRBJ1-3|.|17|TRBD1
CASSSGQEPLSGNTIYF
TGTGCCAGCAGCTCCGGACAGGAACCTCTCTCTGGAAACACCATATATTTT
>TRBV29-1|TRBJ2-7|few|14|.
CSVEVVGHPGEQYF
TGCAGCGTTGAAGTCGTCGGGCACCCTGGCGAGCAGTACTTC
>TRBV11-2|TRBJ2-7|many|14|TRBD1
CASSWDRGEREQYF
TGTGCCAGCAGCTGGGACAGGGGGGAGAGGGAGCAGTACTTC
>TRBV18|TRBJ2-3|.|13|.
CASSPDSTDTQYF
TGTGCCAGCTCACCAGACAGCACAGATACGCAGTATTTT
>TRBV19|TRBJ2-7|.|14|TRBD1
CASSPGTGRGEQYF
TGTGCCAGTAGTCCCGGGACAGGTCGCGGGGAGCAGTACTTC
>TRBV6-6|TRBJ1-3|many|13|.
CASSYSTGNTIYF
TGTGCCAGCAGTTATTCTACTGGAAACACCATATATTTT
>TRBV3-1|TRBJ2-7|.|13|.
CASSHLQGYEQYF
TGTGCCAGCAGCCATCTACAGGGCTACGAGCAGTACTTC
>TRBV29-1|TRBJ2-5|.|12|.
CSAEGGIETQYF
TGCAGCGCTGAGGGGGGGATAGAGACCCAGTACTTC
>TRBV29-1|TRBJ2-1|.|11|.
CTTTEWGEQFF
TGCACCACAACAGAGTGGGGTGAGCAGTTCTTC
>TRBV12-3/TRBV12-4|TRBJ2-3|few|15|TRBD2
CASSLGGVITDTQYF
TGTGCCAGCAGTTTGGGGGGGGTGATCACAGATACGCAGTATTTT
>TRBV4-2|TRBJ2-3|few|16|.
CASSQDLAEGTDTQYF
TGTGCCAGCAGCCAAGATCTAGCAGAGGGCACAGATACGCAGTATTTT
>TRBV7-9|TRBJ2-5|.|13|TRBD2
CASSQGLSETQYF
TGTGCCAGCAGCCAGGGACTATCTGAGACCCAGTACTTC
>TRBV9|TRBJ2-5|.|15|TRBD1
CASSVGGQGGETQYF
TGTGCCAGCAGCGTAGGGGGACAGGGAGGAGAGACCCAGTACTTC
>TRBV29-1|TRBJ1-1|few|11|.
CSAGARTEAFF
TGCAGCGCAGGGGCGAGAACTGAAGCTTTCTTT
>TRBV18|TRBJ1-2|.|14|.
CASSPGGAAYGYTF
TGTGCCAGCTCTCCTGGGGGGGCCGCCTATGGCTACACCTTC
>TRBV18|TRBJ1-1|many|13|.
CASSVQGNTEAFF
TGTGCCAGCTCCGTGCAGGGGAACACTGAAGCTTTCTTT
>TRBV12-3/TRBV12-4|TRBJ2-5|few|13|.
CASGRTLKETQYF
TGTGCCAGCGGAAGGACACTTAAAGAGACCCAGTACTTC
>TRBV7-9|TRBJ1-1|many|12|.
CASSLVSAEAFF
TGTGCCAGCAGCTTAGTCAGCGCTGAAGCTTTCTTT
>TRBV11-2|TRBJ1-1|many|13|.
CASSAYRGTEAFF
TGTGCCAGCAGCGCTTATAGGGGGACTGAAGCTTTCTTT
>TRBV7-6|TRBJ2-2|many|12|.
CASSFRTGELFF
TGTGCCAGCAGCTTTAGGACCGGGGAGCTGTTTTTT
>TRBV28|TRBJ2-7|.|15|.
CASGPQVAGGIEQYF
TGTGCCAGCGGGCCCCAAGTGGCCGGCGGAATCGAGCAGTACTTC
>TRBV7-2|TRBJ2-3|.|16|.
CASSLDLPLSTDTQYF
TGTGCCAGCAGCTTAGACCTCCCTCTCAGCACAGATACGCAGTATTTT
>TRBV7-3|TRBJ2-6|.|14|.
CASSLNSGANVLTF
TGTGCCAGCAGCCTAAACTCTGGGGCCAACGTCCTGACTTTC
>TRBV28|TRBJ1-1|.|16|TRBD1
CASNLRQGNVNTEAFF
TGTGCCAGCAACCTTAGACAGGGGAATGTGAACACTGAAGCTTTCTTT
>TRBV6-1|TRBJ2-2|few|17|.
CASSEDQGAANTGELFF
TGTGCCAGCAGTGAAGATCAAGGGGCCGCGAACACCGGGGAGCTGTTTTTT